The 5 T cell receptor beta chains presented below share a single source sample, sequenced in a study of long-term antiretroviral therapy in people with HIV. Sequencing relied on immunoSEQ assay v3.0, run at survey level. The protocol was immunoSEQ multiplex PCR, while the TCRdb copy is restricted to in-frame clones and leaves out a portion. The sample includes around 29,000 clones, 95% seen only once; the top ten take more than 3%. Here the sequenced sample was unsorted PBMCs, taken 5.3 years after starting antiretroviral therapy. These receptor sequences come from a man between 45 and 60 years old with HIV.

This clone was seen a single time. The chain joins TRBV28 to TRBJ2-7, with 7 positions matching TRBD1. V dropped 7 bases and J dropped 2; count of bases not matched to a gene: 11. The CDR3 contains 15 residues. CDR1 and CDR2 from the germline V gene are MDHEN and SYDVKM. CDR3 coding DNA: TGTGCCAGCACCCCTCGGACAGGATTAGCCTACGAGCAGTACTTC. It translates to CASTPRTGLAYEQYF.

CDR3 nucleotide sequence: TGTGCCAGCGGTTCCAGCGGGGGGTCCACCTACGAGCAGTACTTC. This codes for CASGSSGGSTYEQYF. V gene TRBV11-2 combines with J gene TRBJ2-7; 9 positions match TRBD2. Germline V gives CDR1 SGHAT, CDR2 FQNNGV. The CDR3 is 15 amino acids. V lost 8 bases to trimming and J lost 2 bases; unmatched junction nucleotides: 10.

The chain carries TRBV2 and TRBJ1-6; 9 positions agree with TRBD1. The length of the CDR3 is 13 residues. V was pared by 7 bases and J by 10 bases, with 5 bases of the junction left unmatched. Per the germline V gene, CDR1 is SNHLY and CDR2 is FYNNEI. The CDR3 is CASTGQGNSPLHF. Written as DNA, the CDR3 is TGTGCCAGCACAGGACAGGGGAACTCACCCCTCCACTTT. The full variable domain, with the rest looked up from reference TRBV2 and TRBJ1-6, is EPEVTQTPSHQVTQMGQEVILRCVPISNHLYFYWYRQILGQKVEFLVSFYNNEISEKSEIFDDQFSVERPDGSNFTLKIRSTKLEDSAMYFCASTGQGNSPLHFGNGTRLTVT.

The chain employs TRBV6-1 and TRBJ2-1, with a tentative D call TRBD1 (6 bases). The V gene lost 8 bases and the J gene lost 8 bases, with 22 bases spanning the gap. CDR1 and CDR2 (germline): MNHNS, SASEGT. The CDR3 has 15 amino acids. In nucleotides, the CDR3 is TGTGCCAGCTATGAGGGGGAGCGACGGTTTGATGAGCAGTTCTTC. The encoded protein is CASYEGERRFDEQFF.

This chain uses TRBV21-1 with TRBJ2-2; the table's TRBD2 call for D was not verified on the DNA. TRBV21-1 counts as a pseudogene. The CDR3 spans 13 residues. This CDR3 reads CARAGGNTGELFF. For the CDR3, the DNA is TGTGCCAGAGCGGGGGGGAACACCGGGGAGCTGTTTTTT.